The rows below give T cell receptor beta chains drawn from one sample of a study of T cell responses to AZD1222 COVID-19 vaccine. The protocol was immunoSEQ multiplex PCR, while the TCRdb copy is restricted to in-frame clones and leaves out a portion. The sample records approximately 220,000 clones, 85% to 95% being singletons. Sample: peripheral blood, taken on day 0 of MenACWY control vaccination. These TCRs come from an adult in good health. CDR3s include the opening cysteine and the closing phenylalanine or tryptophan. The D gene is left open where the match is weak. Size values are once, few and many counts, or a class for expanded clones, and some rows have none.

j_call v_call d_call clone_size cdr3_nt cdr3_aa
TRBJ1-5 TRBV4-3 TRBD1 NA TGCGCCAGCAGCCCCGGCACAGGGGGGCGGCCCCAGCATTTT CASSPGTGGRPQHF
TRBJ2-5 TRBV11-2 TRBD2 NA TGTGCCAGCAGTCGTCGGGAGGGGATAGAGACCCAGTACTTC CASSRREGIETQYF
TRBJ2-7 TRBV5-6 NA NA TGTGCCAGCAGCTCGGGGGTAGGTCTCGGGATCGACGAGCAGTACTTC CASSSGVGLGIDEQYF
TRBJ1-4 TRBV7-2 NA NA TGTGCCAGCAGAATCGGAGAAAAACTGTTTTTT CASRIGEKLFF
TRBJ1-5 TRBV9 NA NA TGTGCCAGCAGCGTAGAGGCAGGAAGGGGACAGCCCCAGCATTTT CASSVEAGRGQPQHF
TRBJ1-4 TRBV6-6 NA NA TGTGCCAGCAGTTACGGGCAGAGTAATGAAAAACTGTTTTTT CASSYGQSNEKLFF
TRBJ2-1 TRBV7-2 TRBD2 NA TGTGCCAGCAGCTCTAGCGGGGGGCAGGGTTACAATGAGCAGTTCTTC CASSSSGGQGYNEQFF
TRBJ1-2 TRBV24-1 NA NA TGTGCCACCAGTGAGCTTACAGGTGGCTACACCTTC CATSELTGGYTF
TRBJ2-7 TRBV5-4 TRBD1 NA TGTGCCAGCAGCTTGGAAGGGACAGGCCGAGAGCAGTACTTC CASSLEGTGREQYF
TRBJ1-1 TRBV6-5 NA few TGTGCCACCAAAACGCCCAGGGGGAACACTGAAGCTTTCTTT CATKTPRGNTEAFF
TRBJ1-4 TRBV19 NA NA TGTGCCAGTAGTCCCCGGACCGGTGGGGGCTTTAATGAAAAACTGTTTTTT CASSPRTGGGFNEKLFF
TRBJ2-7 TRBV5-5 NA NA TGTGCCAGCAGCTTGTTTGGGTCTGGATCCGAGCAGTACTTC CASSLFGSGSEQYF
TRBJ1-5 TRBV7-8 TRBD1 NA TGTGCCAGCAGCTGGAGGACAGGGGCCGCGGCGAGCAATCAGCCCCAGCATTTT CASSWRTGAAASNQPQHF
TRBJ1-1 TRBV6-2/TRBV6-3 NA NA TGTGCCAGCAGTTACGTGGGGTTGGGCACTGAAGCTTTCTTT CASSYVGLGTEAFF
TRBJ1-4 TRBV5-6 NA once TGTGCCAGCAGCTTGCACCGCCGCCATGCAACTAATGAAAAACTGTTTTTT CASSLHRRHATNEKLFF
TRBJ2-1 TRBV3-1/TRBV3-2 TRBD1 once TGTGCCAGCAGCCAAGATTTGACAGGGACCTACAATGAGCAGTTCTTC CASSQDLTGTYNEQFF
TRBJ1-2 TRBV6-5 NA NA TGTGCCAGCAGATCGACAGTCGACTATGGCTACACCTTC CASRSTVDYGYTF
TRBJ2-7 TRBV6-5 TRBD2 once TGTGCCAGCGCGCGGGGGTACAACCTTTACGAGCAGTACTTC CASARGYNLYEQYF
TRBJ1-1 TRBV5-1 NA NA TGCGCCAGCAGCCTACTACAGGGCACTGAAGCTTTCTTT CASSLLQGTEAFF
TRBJ1-6 TRBV4-1 NA NA TGCGCCAGCAGCCAAGATTTCCAGTCGAATTCACCCCTCCACTTT CASSQDFQSNSPLHF
TRBJ1-2 TRBV15 NA once TGTGCCACCAGCAGGGACAGTGTTTATGGCTACACCTTC CATSRDSVYGYTF
TRBJ2-1 TRBV11-2 NA NA TGTGCCAGCAGCGCTTGGAAAACAGGGATCACCTACAATGAGCAGTTCTTC CASSAWKTGITYNEQFF
TRBJ1-5 TRBV19 NA NA TGTGCCAGTAGTATCGGGGTTAGGAGCAATCAGCCCCAGCATTTT CASSIGVRSNQPQHF
TRBJ2-1 TRBV24-1 TRBD1 NA TGTGCCACCAGTGAATCCGGACAGGGGGAGGGCAATGAGCAGTTCTTC CATSESGQGEGNEQFF
TRBJ1-1 TRBV3-1/TRBV3-2 NA NA TGTGCCAGCGCTAACTCCATCCGAACTGAAGCTTTCTTT CASANSIRTEAFF
TRBJ2-5 TRBV6-2/TRBV6-3 NA few TGTGCCAGCAGTTACGGTCTGGGGGCCCACCGGGGAGAGACCCAGTACTTC CASSYGLGAHRGETQYF
TRBJ2-7 TRBV10-1 NA few TGCGCCAGCAGTGAGTCAGGCGGATCCTACGAGCAGTACTTC CASSESGGSYEQYF
TRBJ2-2 TRBV2 TRBD1 NA TGTGCCAGCAGGGGACAGCCCACCGGGGAGCTGTTTTTT CASRGQPTGELFF
TRBJ1-1 TRBV19 NA NA TGTGCCAGTACCGAGCGGGGGGTGCGTTATTTT CASTERGVRYF
TRBJ1-1 TRBV30 NA NA TGTGCCTGGAGACTTACAGGGCTTAACACTGAAGCTTTCTTT CAWRLTGLNTEAFF
TRBJ1-1 TRBV2 NA NA TGTGCCAGCAGTGTAAGGGTTCTGAACACTGAAGCTTTCTTT CASSVRVLNTEAFF
TRBJ2-1 TRBV19 NA NA TGTGCCAGTAGCCTAAGCCGCAGTGAGCAGTTCTTC CASSLSRSEQFF
TRBJ2-7 TRBV11-2 TRBD1 NA TGTGCCAGCAGCTTAGATCGGGACAGGGGTGGGCAGTACTTC CASSLDRDRGGQYF
TRBJ2-7 TRBV14 NA NA TGTGCCAGCAGCTCGATCATGCGGGGCGCCTACGAGCAGTACTTC CASSSIMRGAYEQYF
TRBJ2-3 TRBV6-5 NA NA TGTGCCAGCAGCCTCAGGGGAATCGCGGCAGATACGCAGTATTTT CASSLRGIAADTQYF